This note documents a single T cell receptor (beta chain) sequence. Original analysis: Junction-only immunoSEQ sequences carried no quality scores, so filtering differed. The data were produced by immunoSEQ multiplex PCR, yet TCRdb's version contains in-frame clones alone and is incomplete. V, J and clone size were drawn from that table, and D and trimming were deduced from the DNA. The sample lists roughly 760,000 clones, roughly 70% occurring once. The source of the sample is a study of shared clonotypes between healthy human individuals. Germline V gene data show CDR1 as MDHEN and CDR2 as SYDVKM. CDR3 length: 14 residues. Trimming shortened V by 7 bases and J by 0 bases, and 13 bases separated the two germline ends.

The receptor was isolated from a woman in her thirties in good health. The sequenced sample consisted of memory CD4+ T cells sorted from blood. Subset noted: CD45RA-negative fraction. The V call is TRBV28, the J call TRBJ2-7; D remains ambiguous. The CDR3 sequence: CASTPSQDSYEQYF. CDR3 nucleotides: TGTGCCAGCACCCCCAGCCAGGACTCCTACGAGCAGTACTTC.